This T cell receptor beta chain comes out of a study of vaccination effects on CD4 cells after COVID-19. Overall study results and limits: Clonal contraction was marked in infection- and vaccine-induced clones late after vaccination.

In the ViraFEST assay, antigen-specific CD4+ clonotypes were identified by expansion after peptide-pool stimulation. Following culture for around 10 days, CD4+ T cells were isolated. Two-dose BNT162b2 or mRNA-1273 vaccination was given to participants. The authors replaced half the medium with IL-2 medium on days 3 and 7. With 7 bases clipped from V and 5 bases from J, the junction kept 10 bases outside the gene matches. This CDR3 has 13 amino acids. Looked up from germline, CDR1 is SQVTM and CDR2 is ANQGSEA. This table comes from immunoSEQ multiplex PCR, and its TCRdb copy is limited to in-frame clones, with some not included. The sample gives just under 30,000 clones, roughly 68% of which show up once; roughly a sixth is in the top ten. About this clone: The antigen remains unidentified.

This receptor was obtained from a human donor who received a COVID-19 vaccine. The rearrangement links TRBV29-1 to TRBJ1-1, with TRBD1 matching over 7 bases. This sample comprised CD4+ T cells from PBMCs cultured with HCoV-OC43 spike peptides, obtained after COVID-19 vaccination. Subset noted: HCoV-OC43 spike overlapping peptide pool stimulation. CDR3 DNA: TGCAGCGGCACAGGGGACGGTGGGACTGAAGCTTTCTTT. This encodes CSGTGDGGTEAFF.